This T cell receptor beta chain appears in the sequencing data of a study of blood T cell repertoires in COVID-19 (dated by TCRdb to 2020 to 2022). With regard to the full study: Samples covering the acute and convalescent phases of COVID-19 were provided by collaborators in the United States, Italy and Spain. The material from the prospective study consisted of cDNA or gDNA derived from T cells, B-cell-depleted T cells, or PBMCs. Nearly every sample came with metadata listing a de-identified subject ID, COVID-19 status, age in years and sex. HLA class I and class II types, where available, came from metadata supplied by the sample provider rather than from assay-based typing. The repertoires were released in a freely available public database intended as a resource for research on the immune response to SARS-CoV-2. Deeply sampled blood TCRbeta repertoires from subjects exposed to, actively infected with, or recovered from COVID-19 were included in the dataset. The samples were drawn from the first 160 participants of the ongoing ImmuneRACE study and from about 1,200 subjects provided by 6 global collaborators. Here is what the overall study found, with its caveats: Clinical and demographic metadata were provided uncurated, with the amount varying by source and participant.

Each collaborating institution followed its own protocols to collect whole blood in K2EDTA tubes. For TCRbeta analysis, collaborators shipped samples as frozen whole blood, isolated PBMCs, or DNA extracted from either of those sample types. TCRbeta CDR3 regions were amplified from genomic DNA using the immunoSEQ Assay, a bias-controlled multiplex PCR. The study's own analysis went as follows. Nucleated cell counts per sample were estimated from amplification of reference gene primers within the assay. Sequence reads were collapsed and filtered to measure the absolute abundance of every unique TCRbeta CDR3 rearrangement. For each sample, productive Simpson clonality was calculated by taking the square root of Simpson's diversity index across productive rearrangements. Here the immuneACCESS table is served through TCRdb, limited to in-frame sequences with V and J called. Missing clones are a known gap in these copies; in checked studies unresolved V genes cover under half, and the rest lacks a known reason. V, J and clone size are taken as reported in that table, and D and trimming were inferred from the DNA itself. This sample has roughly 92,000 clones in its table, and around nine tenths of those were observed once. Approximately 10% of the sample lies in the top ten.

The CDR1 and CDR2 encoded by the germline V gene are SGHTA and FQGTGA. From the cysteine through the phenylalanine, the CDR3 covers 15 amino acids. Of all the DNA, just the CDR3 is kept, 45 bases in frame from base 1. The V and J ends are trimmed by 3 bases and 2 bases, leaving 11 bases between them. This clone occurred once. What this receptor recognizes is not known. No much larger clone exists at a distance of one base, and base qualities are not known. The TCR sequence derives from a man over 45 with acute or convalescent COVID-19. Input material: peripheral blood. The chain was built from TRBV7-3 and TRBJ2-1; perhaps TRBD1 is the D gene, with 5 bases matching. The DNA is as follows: TGTGCCAGCAGCTTTATGGCAGGGCCCTACAATGAGCAGTTCTTC. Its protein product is CASSFMAGPYNEQFF.